The clone carrying this T cell receptor (beta chain) was counted a single time. What it binds is unknown. Produced via immunoSEQ multiplex PCR; TCRdb's table is partial and in-frame only. The sample consists of about 680,000 clones, around 90% of them appearing once. Germline assignment: CDR1 MNHEY and CDR2 SVGEGT. J gave up 5 bases and V 5 bases, and 5 bases lay outside the gene matches. The CDR3 is made up of 15 amino acids. Treatment given: some 19 received Ad26.COV2.S at low or high dose, single or two shots; 5 received placebo; per-sample allocation not given. Collection of the samples took place on day 63 after the first injection of vaccine or placebo. These data come from a study of Ad26.COV2.S vaccination and SARS-CoV-2 variants. Study-level background: Ad26.COV2.S, an intramuscular injection, was given once or twice 56 days apart. General observations from the study: Non-spike TCR breadth showed similarity between vaccine and placebo recipients.

The source was peripheral blood, collected in a trial of Ad26.COV2.S vaccine versus placebo. The chain couples TRBV6-2 or TRBV6-3 to TRBJ1-5; the match to TRBD1 covers 11 bases. This clonotype was obtained from a person aged 18-60 years who received the Ad26.COV2.S COVID-19 vaccine or a placebo. In DNA, the CDR3 is TGTGCCAGCAGTCCCGGGACAGGGGGACATCAGCCCCAGCATTTT. As protein: CASSPGTGGHQPQHF.